A selection of T cell receptor beta chains follows, all from one sample in a study of OX40 agonist ivuxolimab in advanced cancers. Sequencing was performed with immunoSEQ multiplex PCR; in TCRdb, only in-frame clones are kept and a portion is missing. This table holds about 13,000 clones, 84% found once. The source material was CD4+ or CD8+ T cells sorted from blood, sampled in a trial of the OX40 agonist ivuxolimab. These receptors were collected from an adult with an advanced solid tumor such as melanoma, head and neck, liver or kidney cancer. The CDR3 runs from the conserved cysteine through the conserved F or W. The D gene is left open where the match is weak. Size is stated for part of the rows, as once, few or many counts, or as a class when the clone is expanded.

-	15	TRBV4-2	TRBJ2-1	few	TGTGCCAGCAGCCTCCGTGGCGGGCACTACAATGAGCAGTTCTTC	CASSLRGGHYNEQFF
-	10	TRBV10-1	TRBJ2-1	-	TGCGCCAGCACTAGCAATGAGCAGTTCTTC	CASTSNEQFF
TRBD2	15	TRBV5-1	TRBJ2-1	few	TGCGCCAGCAGCCCACTAGCGGGGGGACCACGAGGGCAGTTCTTC	CASSPLAGGPRGQFF
-	13	TRBV27	TRBJ2-2	-	TGTGCCAGCAGATACAGGGTTCACGGGGAGCTGTTTTTT	CASRYRVHGELFF
-	13	TRBV19	TRBJ2-1	-	TGTGCCAGTAGTATAGCCCCAGGGAATGAGCAGTTCTTC	CASSIAPGNEQFF
TRBD2	16	TRBV25-1	TRBJ2-5	-	TGTGCCAGCAGTGAACTAGCGGGGGGGGTAGGGGAGACCCAGTACTTC	CASSELAGGVGETQYF
TRBD2	15	TRBV11-2	TRBJ2-7	-	TGTGCCAGCAGCTTAGGGTGGCTAGCGGGGACCGAGCAGTACTTC	CASSLGWLAGTEQYF
-	17	TRBV7-9	TRBJ2-2	-	TGTGCCAGCAGCTTAGGGCCGGGGGCCGAGAACACCGGGGAGCTGTTTTTT	CASSLGPGAENTGELFF
-	16	TRBV7-3	TRBJ1-1	-	TGTGCCAGCAGCTCCGTAGGGGGTAGGCTGGGCACTGAAGCTTTCTTT	CASSSVGGRLGTEAFF
-	13	TRBV4-1	TRBJ2-3	-	TGCGCCAGCAGCCAAGATCTAGCAGATACGCAGTATTTT	CASSQDLADTQYF
-	16	TRBV27	TRBJ2-7	-	TGTGCCAGCAGTTTAATCTCGAGAACCCCGGGGGACGAGCAGTACTTC	CASSLISRTPGDEQYF
TRBD1	13	TRBV5-4	TRBJ1-2	-	TGTGCCAGCAGCCCATGGACAGGGGACGGCTACACCTTC	CASSPWTGDGYTF
-	14	TRBV5-1	TRBJ1-4	-	TGCGCCAGCAGCTTGGCACAGGTTAATGAAAAACTGTTTTTT	CASSLAQVNEKLFF
-	14	TRBV11-2	TRBJ1-1	-	TGTGCCAGCAGCTTTAACGGTTTGGGGATTGAAGCTTTCTTT	CASSFNGLGIEAFF
-	15	TRBV27	TRBJ2-7	-	TGTGCCAGCAGTTTAGGGTCAGGGTCTCTGTACGAGCAGTACTTC	CASSLGSGSLYEQYF
TRBD1	14	TRBV4-1	TRBJ2-7	-	TGCGCCAGCAGCCGGGGACAGGGGAACTACGAGCAGTACTTC	CASSRGQGNYEQYF
-	12	TRBV6-5	TRBJ2-7	-	TGTGCCAGCAAACGCCTCTCGTCCGAGCAGTACTTC	CASKRLSSEQYF
TRBD2	16	TRBV19	TRBJ2-1	-	TGTGCCAGTAGTATCCTAGCGGGAGCTTACTACAATGAGCAGTTCTTC	CASSILAGAYYNEQFF
-	13	TRBV28	TRBJ2-5	-	TGTGCCAGCAGTTTATCTAGCCAAGAGACCCAGTACTTC	CASSLSSQETQYF
-	17	TRBV4-1	TRBJ2-3	-	TGCGCCAGCAGCCATCTCCCGGGACACCTGAGCACAGATACGCAGTATTTT	CASSHLPGHLSTDTQYF
-	12	TRBV28	TRBJ2-7	-	TGTGCCAACGACCAGGGTTTACACGAGCAGTACTTC	CANDQGLHEQYF
TRBD1	15	TRBV19	TRBJ1-2	-	TGTGCCAGTAGTACGGGGACAGGATCTAACTATGGCTACACCTTC	CASSTGTGSNYGYTF
-	15	TRBV7-6	TRBJ1-2	-	TGTGCCAGCAGCTTCGACGTCGTCGGGACTTTAGACTACACCTTC	CASSFDVVGTLDYTF
TRBD1	14	TRBV5-4	TRBJ2-7	-	TGTGCCAGCAGCCTACCAACAGGGGTGGGCGAGCAGTACTTC	CASSLPTGVGEQYF
-	13	TRBV7-3	TRBJ1-1	-	TGTGCCAGCAGCTTACTGTGGGACACTGAAGCTTTCTTT	CASSLLWDTEAFF
-	15	TRBV2	TRBJ2-7	-	TGTGCCAGCAGTGACGTGGCAGATACCTCCTACGAGCAGTACTTC	CASSDVADTSYEQYF
TRBD1	12	TRBV13	TRBJ1-6	-	TGTGCCATTGGGACAGGGGACTCACCCCTCCACTTT	CAIGTGDSPLHF
-	14	TRBV9	TRBJ1-4	few	TGTGCCAGCAGCATGACTCACTTAAGGGAAAAACTGTTTTTT	CASSMTHLREKLFF
-	16	TRBV27	TRBJ2-1	-	TGTGCCAGCAGTTTATTTGGGACGGGGGCCTACAATGAGCAGTTCTTC	CASSLFGTGAYNEQFF
TRBD1	15	TRBV9	TRBJ1-1	-	TGTGCCAGCAGCCCTACAGGGGGTCTAAGTCCTGAAGCTTTCTTT	CASSPTGGLSPEAFF
-	15	TRBV27	TRBJ2-3	-	TGTGCCAGCAGTTTATTAGGGGGGGGAATAGATACGCAGTATTTT	CASSLLGGGIDTQYF
-	16	TRBV7-9	TRBJ1-1	-	TGTGCCAGCAGCACAGGAGGCCCCCGTATGAACACTGAAGCTTTCTTT	CASSTGGPRMNTEAFF
-	17	TRBV7-9	TRBJ1-4	once	TGTGCCAGCAGCTCAACCCGTCTTGAGGCAACTAATGAAAAACTGTTTTTT	CASSSTRLEATNEKLFF
TRBD2	18	TRBV27	TRBJ2-3	-	TGTGCCAGCAGTTCATTGGGGGGTGTTAGCGGGATTACAGATACGCAGTATTTT	CASSSLGGVSGITDTQYF
-	14	TRBV7-9	TRBJ1-6	-	TGTGCCAGCAGCCAAGGCCAGGGTTATTCACCCCTCCACTTT	CASSQGQGYSPLHF
-	13	TRBV7-3	TRBJ2-3	-	TGTGCCAGCAGCCTGGAGGTTTCGGGTGCGCAGTATTTT	CASSLEVSGAQYF
TRBD1	16	TRBV4-1	TRBJ1-2	-	TGCGCCAGCAGCCAAGGCACGAGGGGGCAGTTCTATGGCTACACCTTC	CASSQGTRGQFYGYTF
-	14	TRBV9	TRBJ1-1	few	TGTGCCAGCAGCCCTAGTGGAGAGGGCACTGAAGCTTTCTTT	CASSPSGEGTEAFF
TRBD2	15	TRBV10-1	TRBJ2-3	-	TGCGCCAGCAGTGAGACTAGCGGACCCACAGATACGCAGTATTTT	CASSETSGPTDTQYF
-	14	TRBV6-1	TRBJ1-2	-	TGTGCCAGCAGTGAAGTAGTCAGGGTGGATGGCTACACCTTC	CASSEVVRVDGYTF
-	13	TRBV7-8	TRBJ2-7	-	TGTGCCAGCAGCTTGGCGGGGGCATACGAGCAGTACTTC	CASSLAGAYEQYF
TRBD2	15	TRBV6-5	TRBJ2-1	few	TGTGCCAGCCACCGTACTAGCGGGACCTACAATGAGCAGTTCTTC	CASHRTSGTYNEQFF
-	16	TRBV11-2	TRBJ2-3	-	TGTGCCAGCAGCTTAATTTTGGAAAACCCTAAAGATACGCAGTATTTT	CASSLILENPKDTQYF
TRBD2	16	TRBV13	TRBJ2-3	-	TGTGCCAGCAGCTCGCCCCCTGGACTAGCTCCAATGGCGCAGTATTTT	CASSSPPGLAPMAQYF
-	14	TRBV5-6	TRBJ1-5	-	TGTGCCAGCAGCTTCGGGACGGTCAATCAGCCCCAGCATTTT	CASSFGTVNQPQHF
-	17	TRBV27	TRBJ1-2	-	TGTGCCAGCAGTTTAACCCCCCTGACAGGAGAAAGGTATGGCTACACCTTC	CASSLTPLTGERYGYTF
-	18	TRBV19	TRBJ2-1	-	TGTGCCAGTAGTACCCAAGGGGATTTTTCTCTGCCATTCAATGAGCAGTTCTTC	CASSTQGDFSLPFNEQFF
-	15	TRBV11-2	TRBJ1-1	-	TGTGCCAGCAGCTTAGGACCACCCCTGAACACTGAAGCTTTCTTT	CASSLGPPLNTEAFF
-	12	TRBV9	TRBJ1-2	-	TGTGCCAGCAGCGTAGATACGGGAGCGCCCACCTTC	CASSVDTGAPTF
-	12	TRBV10-1	TRBJ2-3	medium-sized	TGCGCCAGCGGCGAGGCGGGAGATACGCAGTATTTT	CASGEAGDTQYF
-	14	TRBV7-9	TRBJ2-7	-	TGTGCCAGCAGCTTGGGCGGCCTGTCCTACGAGCAGTACTTC	CASSLGGLSYEQYF